These 23 T cell receptor beta chains share one sample of origin, sequenced in a study of T cell clonality in common variable immunodeficiency (dated by TCRdb to about 2015). Receptor libraries were prepared by the immunoSEQ multiplex PCR assay. Sourced from immuneACCESS, this table was stored by TCRdb with only in-frame sequences that have V and J called. A share of the clones is absent; for the studies checked, an unresolved V gene accounts for under half, and the remainder has no known explanation. For this sample the table reports roughly 42,000 clones, with no clone seen just once. The biggest ten clones account for approximately 2.9% of the sample. The sample comprised peripheral blood mononuclear cells. These receptors originate from a person aged 18 to 70 in good health.

In its sample, this clone was seen a few times. The junction departs from germline at one end; a sequencing error may be responsible. Read sequence stops 3 residues before the CDR3 end, and the germline J gene provides the missing end. This chain joins TRBV5-1 and TRBJ1-4; possibly TRBD1 for D (6 bases). CDR3 length: 14 amino acids. Looked up from germline, CDR1 is SGHRS and CDR2 is YFSETQ. CDR3 amino acids: CASRLGASNEKLFF. Incomplete CDR3 DNA: TGCGCCAGCAGGTTGGGGGCCTCTAATGAAAAA.

Worth noting for this clone: With the read ending 3 residues before the CDR3 end, the germline J gene is used to fill in that end. The V gene is TRBV7-9, the J gene TRBJ2-3; D unclear. V lost 5 bases and J lost 1, with 10 bases in between. CDR3 size: 14 residues. CDR1 is SEHNR, CDR2 FQNEAQ, per germline (reference sequence). This CDR3 reads CASSPGRGTDTQYF. The DNA read from the CDR3 is TGTGCCAGCAGCCCCGGCCGGGGCACAGATACG.

This clone has a handful of counts. The CDR3 goes on 3 residues after the read ends, and that part is filled in from the germline J gene. The chain carries TRBV30 and TRBJ1-4; 7 positions match TRBD1. Germline CDR1 GTSNPN, CDR2 SVGIG (reference sequence). The CDR3 is 15 amino acids. J lost 9 bases, V lost 2 bases, and 12 bases had no gene match. CDR3 bases read: TGTGCCTGGAGTCCAGCAGGGGGAGATCTCAAAAAA. This codes for CAWSPAGGDLKK. The entire CDR3 is CAWSPAGGDLKKLFF. Full variable domain (remainder filled in from reference TRBV30 and TRBJ1-4): SQTIHQWPATLVQPVGSPLSLECTVEGTSNPNLYWYRQAAGRGLQLLFYSVGIGQISSEVPQNLSASRPQDRQFILSSKKLLLSDSGFYLCAWSPAGGDLKKLFFGSGTQLSVL.

This clone has ten or more counts. The CDR3 DNA, read in part, is TGCAGTGCTTGGGACATTGGGGGTTTTAACATT. Amino acids: CSAWDIGGFNI. The CDR3, in full, reads CSAWDIGGFNIQYF. This chain joins TRBV20-1 and TRBJ2-4; tentatively, D is TRBD1 (6 bases). The sequence runs out 3 residues before the end of the CDR3; the remainder is reconstructed from the germline J gene. CDR1 DFQATT and CDR2 SNEGSKA come from the germline V gene (reference sequence). V lost 5 bases, J lost 7 bases, and 18 bases lay in between. This CDR3 comprises 14 residues.

This clone occurred many times. With the read ending 3 residues before the CDR3 end, the germline J gene is used to fill in that end. The chain employs TRBV20-1 and TRBJ1-2; no firm D call. The germline gives CDR1 DFQATT, CDR2 SNEGSKA (reference sequence). The V and J ends lost 0 bases and 5 bases respectively, with 13 bases between them. This CDR3 is built from 14 residues. CDR3 region: CSARDLVRVYGYTF. The covered CDR3 bases are TGCAGTGCTAGAGATCTTGTCAGAGTATATGGC.

The sample holds many counts of this clone. Sequencing ends 3 residues short of the CDR3 end; the germline J gene provides the rest. This chain uses TRBV5-1 with TRBJ2-1, with 8 positions matching TRBD2. In germline, CDR1 is SGHRS, CDR2 YFSETQ. V lost 0 bases and J lost 6; bases outside the gene matches: 8. The CDR3 sequence is 16 residues long. CDR3 sequence reads: CASSLASSGIINEQFF. Incomplete CDR3 DNA: TGCGCCAGCAGCTTGGCCAGTAGCGGGATTATCAATGAG.

Ten or more counts support this clone. The CDR3 is cut off 3 residues early in the read; its end comes from the germline J gene. The V gene is TRBV20-1, the J gene TRBJ2-4, with 14 nucleotides matching TRBD2. V shed 6 bases and J 3 bases; nucleotides not matched to a gene: 13. Germline V CDR1 and CDR2: DFQATT, SNEGSKA (reference sequence). This CDR3 has 18 amino acids. The CDR3: CSATTSGGDSGYKNIQYF. The CDR3 DNA, read in part, is TGCAGTGCAACGACTAGCGGGGGGGATTCAGGGTACAAAAACATT.

This clone was seen a handful of times. The CDR3 end falls 3 residues outside the read, so it is completed with the germline J gene. The gene calls are TRBV2 and TRBJ2-3, with D unresolved. Germline values: CDR1 SNHLY, CDR2 FYNNEI. The ends were cut back, 3 bases at V and 1 base at J, with 8 bases in the middle. The CDR3 runs 14 residues. CDR3 sequence reads: CASSDSPRTDTQYF. The covered CDR3 bases are TGTGCCAGCAGTGATTCTCCCCGCACAGATACG. Full variable domain (outside the CDR3, taken from reference TRBV2 and TRBJ2-3): EPEVTQTPSHQVTQMGQEVILRCVPISNHLYFYWYRQILGQKVEFLVSFYNNEISEKSEIFDDQFSVERPDGSNFTLKIRSTKLEDSAMYFCASSDSPRTDTQYFGPGTRLTVL.

This clone occurred many times. The read is 3 residues too short to cover the CDR3 end, so that end is filled in from the germline J gene. V usage is TRBV13 and J usage is TRBJ2-2, with a possible D match to TRBD1 (6 bases). This CDR3 has 16 residues. The germline CDR1 and CDR2 sequences are PRHDT and FYEKMQ (reference sequence). The V end lost 2 bases, the J end lost 1 base, and 11 bases lay between the germline ends. This chain's CDR3 is CASSLQGRKNTGELFF. Partial CDR3 DNA: TGTGCCAGCAGCTTACAGGGGAGAAAGAACACCGGGGAG.

This clone showed up many times. The read is 3 residues too short to cover the CDR3 end, so that end is filled in from the germline J gene. The V gene is TRBV2, the J gene TRBJ2-5; 16 positions match TRBD2. Per germline, CDR1 SNHLY and CDR2 FYNNEI. The CDR3 length is 16 residues. Unmatched junction bases numbered 6, after V lost 6 bases and J lost 5 bases. The CDR3 bases that were read are TGTGCCAGCAGCGGGACTAGCGGGAGGGATGGTGAGACC. It is translated as CASSGTSGRDGET. The whole CDR3 region reads CASSGTSGRDGETQYF.

This clone appeared many times. The CDR3 bases that were read are TGTGCCAGCAGCCCGTCGACTCTTAGCTCCTACAATGAG. Translating gives CASSPSTLSSYNE. The CDR3 as a whole reads CASSPSTLSSYNEQFF. V gene TRBV7-6 combines with J gene TRBJ2-1; D is ambiguous. The missing CDR3 end, 3 residues past where the read stops, is filled in from the germline J gene. The CDR3 totals 16 residues. Looked up from germline, CDR1 is SGHVS and CDR2 is FNYEAQ. V was pared by 5 bases and J by 0 bases, with 14 bases between. The full variable domain, its missing parts supplied by reference TRBV7-6 and TRBJ2-1, is GAGVSQSPRYKVTKRGQDVALRCDPISGHVSLYWYRQALGQGPEFLTYFNYEAQQDKSGLPNDRFSAERPEGSISTLTIQRTEQRDSAMYRCASSPSTLSSYNEQFFGPGTRLTVL.

Regarding this clone: The sequenced fragment ends 3 residues before the CDR3 boundary, so the rest is inferred from the germline J gene. The chain carries TRBV19 and TRBJ1-2, with D hard to call. Germline V lookup: CDR1 LNHDA, CDR2 SQIVND (reference sequence). V shed 2 bases and J shed 3 bases, with 13 bases lying between them. The CDR3 contains 15 residues. CDR3 sequence reads: CASSIFRSADYGYTF. CDR3 bases read: TGTGCCAGTAGTATATTTAGGAGTGCGGACTATGGC.

Ten or more counts support this clone. The CDR3 sequence: CASSFPEETQYF. The part of the CDR3 DNA that was read is TGCGCCAGCAGCTTTCCTGAAGAGACC. V is TRBV5-1 and J is TRBJ2-5; no clear D. The read terminates 3 residues before the CDR3 end, so the remaining end is supplied by the germline J gene. The CDR3 runs 12 residues. V was trimmed by 2 bases and J by 3 bases, leaving 5 bases between them. Germline CDR1 and CDR2: SGHRS and YFSETQ.

This clone has ten or more counts. The sequenced fragment ends 3 residues before the CDR3 boundary, so the rest is inferred from the germline J gene. The genes are TRBV6-2 or TRBV6-3 and TRBJ2-5; D is possibly TRBD1 or TRBD2 (5 bases each). V was clipped by 8 bases and J by 5 bases, with 18 bases between them. Germline V lookup: CDR1 MNHEY, CDR2 SVGEGT. The CDR3 runs to 14 residues. This chain's CDR3 is CASSGGAEGETQYF. The DNA read from the CDR3 is TGTGCCAGCTCCGGTGGGGCCGAGGGGGAGACC.

Ten or more counts support this clone. The CDR3 goes on 3 residues after the read ends, and that part is filled in from the germline J gene. This chain uses TRBV20-1 with TRBJ2-5; D uncertain. Germline values: CDR1 DFQATT, CDR2 SNEGSKA (reference sequence). V lost 3 bases to trimming and J lost 2 bases, with 19 bases between them. The CDR3 contains 16 residues. CDR3 region: CSASAVAFPDQETQYF. The sequenced part of the CDR3 DNA is TGCAGTGCTAGCGCCGTAGCCTTCCCAGATCAAGAGACC.

This clone was seen repeatedly, ten times or more. The read halts 3 residues ahead of the CDR3 end, with the missing end drawn from the germline J gene. The chain employs TRBV5-4 and TRBJ2-7; 7 nucleotides align to TRBD1. This CDR3 region has 15 residues. The V gene end was trimmed by 4 bases and the J gene end by 0 bases; junction bases not matched to a gene: 7. Germline values: CDR1 SGHNT, CDR2 YYREEE (reference sequence). CDR3 sequence reads: CASSARQGRSYEQYF. The CDR3 DNA, read in part, is TGTGCCAGCAGCGCCCGACAGGGTCGCTCCTACGAG. The full variable domain, its missing parts supplied by reference TRBV5-4 and TRBJ2-7, is ETGVTQSPTHLIKTRGQQVTLRCSSQSGHNTVSWYQQALGQGPQFIFQYYREEENGRGNFPPRFSGLQFPNYSSELNVNALELDDSALYLCASSARQGRSYEQYFGPGTRLTVT.

This clone was seen a handful of times. CDR3 DNA, as far as it was read: TGCGCCAGCAGCGTTAGACAGGGAGGGCGCGAG. This translates into CASSVRQGGRE. The CDR3 in full is CASSVRQGGREQYF. This chain uses TRBV5-1 with TRBJ2-7; perhaps D is TRBD1 or TRBD2 (7 bases each). The sequence runs out 3 residues before the end of the CDR3; the remainder is reconstructed from the germline J gene. Between the trimmed V and J ends, which lost 4 bases and 6 bases, there was a span of 17 bases. The CDR3 consists of 14 residues. CDR1 and CDR2 from the germline V gene are SGHRS and YFSETQ.

In its sample, this clone was seen many times. The CDR3 reads CASSSGGPRSGANVLTF. CDR3 DNA, as far as it was read: TGCGCCAGCAGCTCTGGAGGGCCCCGCTCTGGGGCCAACGTC. The chain links TRBV5-1 to TRBJ2-6; TRBD2 is a possible D gene (6 bases). The CDR3 extends 3 residues past the end of the read, so its final part is completed from the germline J gene. Trimming cost V 3 bases and J 0 bases, with 13 bases left between them. Germline V gene sequence: CDR1 SGHRS, CDR2 YFSETQ. The CDR3 consists of 17 residues.

This clone was picked up many times. The read stops 3 residues short of the end of the CDR3; the missing end is completed from the germline J gene. The chain combines TRBV6-4 with TRBJ2-1, with 8 positions matching TRBD2. CDR1 and CDR2 from the germline V gene are MRHNA and SNTAGT. J gave up 0 bases and V 2 bases, and 0 bases lay outside the gene matches. The length of the CDR3 is 15 residues. The chain's CDR3 is CASSDTSGSYNEQFF. The sequenced part of the CDR3 DNA is TGTGCCAGCAGTGACACTAGCGGCTCCTACAATGAG.

The sample holds many counts of this clone. The read finishes 3 residues shy of the CDR3 end, and the germline J gene is used to complete it. V usage is TRBV20-1 and J usage is TRBJ2-3, with 9 bases lining up with TRBD2. From germline, CDR1 is DFQATT and CDR2 SNEGSKA (reference sequence). The J segment lost 4 bases and the V segment lost 3 bases, leaving 8 bases of the junction unmatched. This CDR3 has 15 amino acids. The CDR3 protein is CSASGREGPSDTQYF. The sequenced CDR3 bases are TGCAGTGCTAGCGGGCGGGAGGGCCCCTCAGATACG.

This clone was picked up many times. The read finishes 3 residues shy of the CDR3 end, and the germline J gene is used to complete it. The V and J genes are TRBV19 and TRBJ2-1; weak D call: TRBD2 (5 bases). Germline-derived CDR1 and CDR2 are LNHDA and SQIVND (reference sequence). CDR3 length equals 18 residues. With 1 base removed from V and 1 base from J, the gap between germline ends came to 17 bases. The CDR3 is CASSIVGSAHGSYNEQFF. The part of the CDR3 DNA that was read is TGTGCCAGTAGTATAGTCGGTAGCGCCCACGGATCCTACAATGAG.

This clone was observed many times. The read finishes 3 residues shy of the CDR3 end, and the germline J gene is used to complete it. The chain combines TRBV20-1 with TRBJ2-7; D perhaps matches TRBD2 (7 bases). CDR1 and CDR2 (germline): DFQATT, SNEGSKA (reference sequence). The CDR3 loop spans 15 amino acids. V lost 0 bases and J 2 bases, leaving 14 bases between the germline ends. CDR3 loop: CSARDLGGRPYEQYF. The sequenced part of the CDR3 DNA is TGCAGTGCTAGAGATCTCGGGGGGCGCCCCTACGAG.

In its sample, this clone was seen many times. The sequence runs out 3 residues before the end of the CDR3; the remainder is reconstructed from the germline J gene. This sequence joins TRBV12-3 or TRBV12-4 and TRBJ1-4; 8 bases are shared with TRBD1. CDR3 length: 14 residues. The sequenced CDR3 bases are TGTGCCAGCAGTTTCCAGACAGGGGCGATCAAA. It translates to CASSFQTGAIK. The whole CDR3 sequence reads CASSFQTGAIKLFF.